The 18 T cell receptor beta chains below were found in one sample sequenced in a study of early T cells in non-severe SARS-CoV-2 infection. TCRdb processed the 5' RACE reads anew with MiXCR; each CDR3 protein has one entry. The sample contains about 48,000 distinct CDR3 sequences, 8.5% to 10% of which appear only once. Source material: whole blood. These receptors originate from an adult who was a healthcare worker with PCR-confirmed SARS-CoV-2 infection or an uninfected control (not recorded which).

J is TRBJ2-3 and V is TRBV11-1; no clear D. The CDR3 is 15 amino acids. The V end was cut by 0 bases, the J end by 5 bases, with 12 bases between. Germline CDR1 and CDR2: SGHAT and FQDESV (reference sequence). The CDR3 reads CASSLAQRSVDTQYF. DNA for the CDR3: TGTGCCAGCAGCTTAGCCCAGCGTTCCGTAGATACGCAGTATTTT.

The chain couples TRBV29-1 to TRBJ1-5; no reliable D call. V lost 4 bases to trimming and J lost 0 bases, with 10 bases between them. Germline CDR1 reads SQVTM; CDR2 reads ANQGSEA. The CDR3 consists of 14 residues. The CDR3 loop reads CSVAEGSSNQPQHF. In DNA form, the CDR3 reads TGCAGCGTTGCCGAAGGGAGTAGCAATCAGCCCCAGCATTTT.

This clonotype was recorded at least ten times. The rearrangement joins TRBV12-3 or TRBV12-4 to TRBJ1-1; D ambiguous. The CDR3 totals 11 residues. V was pared by 3 bases and J by 6 bases, with 5 bases between. The CDR3 reads CASSFRSEAFF. CDR3 in DNA: TGTGCCAGCAGTTTCAGGTCTGAAGCTTTCTTT.

A few counts support this clonotype. The genes are TRBV6-6 and TRBJ2-3, with 7 bases that match TRBD1. Looked up from germline, CDR1 is MNHNY and CDR2 is SVGAGI (reference sequence). The CDR3 is 14 residues long. V was clipped by 6 bases and J by 0 bases; unmatched bases: 3. As DNA, the CDR3 is TGTGCCAGCAGCCTGACAGGGAGCACAGATACGCAGTATTTT. Its protein product is CASSLTGSTDTQYF.

Worth noting for this clonotype: This may come from a read error, since a much larger clone is one base off. This chain connects TRBV4-1 to TRBJ2-7, with D maybe TRBD2 (5 bases). Germline V lookup: CDR1 MGHRA, CDR2 YSYEKL. This CDR3 spans 14 amino acids. Here the CDR3 DNA reads TGCGCCAGCAACCAAGCCAACCGGGAAAACGAGCAGTACTTC. Amino acids: CASNQANRENEQYF.

This clonotype was seen a few times. The V call is TRBV7-9, the J call TRBJ2-1; a possible D gene is TRBD1 (5 bases). Trimming took off 6 bases at V and 2 bases at J, with 14 bases between the two ends. This CDR3 has 15 amino acids. CDR1 and CDR2 from the germline V gene are SEHNR and FQNEAQ (reference sequence). The CDR3 reads CASSPLGAAYNEQFF. For the CDR3, the DNA is TGTGCCAGCAGTCCCCTAGGGGCGGCCTACAATGAGCAGTTCTTC.

This rearrangement joins TRBV12-3 or TRBV12-4 to TRBJ1-4; possibly TRBD1 for D (5 bases). The CDR3 consists of 15 residues. Trimming removed 6 bases at V and 6 bases at J, with 17 bases between. The CDR3 DNA sequence: TGTGCCAGCAGCCCCGACGGGGCGAGGCATGAAAAACTGTTTTTT. Amino acids: CASSPDGARHEKLFF.

Ten or more counts support this clonotype. V gene TRBV28 combines with J gene TRBJ2-7; D is tentatively TRBD1 or TRBD2 (5 bases each). The CDR3 extends over 14 amino acids. The V end lost 5 bases, the J end lost 3 bases, and 14 bases lay between the germline ends. CDR1 is MDHEN, CDR2 SYDVKM, per germline. Here the CDR3 reads CASSLRGLDYEQYF. CDR3 DNA: TGTGCCAGCAGTCTCCGGGGCTTGGACTACGAGCAGTACTTC.

This clonotype came up many times. J is TRBJ2-3 and V is TRBV7-9; D not certain. The CDR3 sequence is 14 residues long. CDR1 SEHNR and CDR2 FQNEAQ come from the germline V gene (reference sequence). V was clipped by 0 bases and J by 6 bases, with 10 bases between them. CDR3 sequence: CASSLAVDTDTQYF. The CDR3 DNA reads TGTGCCAGCAGCTTAGCGGTAGATACCGATACGCAGTATTTT.

V gene TRBV29-1 combines with J gene TRBJ2-3, with TRBD2 matching 9 bases. Germline lookup yields CDR1 SQVTM and CDR2 ANQGSEA. This CDR3 is built from 14 residues. In DNA, the CDR3 is TGCAGTCACGGGAGCGGGAGGCAAACAGATACGCAGTATTTT. Its protein product is CSHGSGRQTDTQYF.

This clonotype occurred a few times. The J gene is TRBJ1-1, the V gene TRBV29-1; D uncertain. CDR3 length: 12 amino acids. V was pared by 5 bases and J by 5 bases, with 12 bases between. Germline CDR1 reads SQVTM; CDR2 reads ANQGSEA. CDR3 loop: CSVSVRVTEAFF. In DNA form, the CDR3 reads TGCAGCGTTTCGGTTCGTGTAACTGAAGCTTTCTTT.

This clonotype has ten or more counts. The genes are TRBV4-1 and TRBJ2-1; D remains ambiguous. V lost 4 bases and J lost 6, with 13 bases in between. This CDR3 has 14 residues. Germline V gives CDR1 MGHRA, CDR2 YSYEKL. The CDR3 region is CASSPGPSGNEQFF. The CDR3 nucleotides are TGCGCCAGCAGCCCCGGGCCAAGTGGCAATGAGCAGTTCTTC.

The chain carries TRBV27 and TRBJ1-1, with D unclear. Per germline, CDR1 MNHEY and CDR2 SMNVEV (reference sequence). The CDR3 is made up of 14 amino acids. V was pared by 3 bases and J by 5 bases, with 13 bases between. CDR3 sequence: CASSLSGLGTEAFF. Written as DNA, the CDR3 is TGTGCCAGCAGTTTGTCGGGGTTGGGTACTGAAGCTTTCTTT.

The CDR3 protein is CASTEDRTGLESEQFF. The DNA of the CDR3 is TGTGCCAGCACCGAAGACCGGACAGGGTTGGAGAGTGAGCAGTTCTTC. This sequence joins TRBV7-9 and TRBJ2-1, with TRBD1 matching 8 bases. The CDR3 length is 16 residues. The J segment lost 9 bases and the V segment lost 7 bases, leaving 17 bases of the junction unmatched. The germline V gene encodes CDR1 SEHNR and CDR2 FQNEAQ (reference sequence).

This clonotype has more than one count but fewer than ten. The rearrangement uses TRBV12-3 or TRBV12-4 and TRBJ2-6, with D perhaps TRBD1 or TRBD2 (6 bases each). Trimming left V 6 bases short and J 2 bases short, with 17 bases between. The CDR3 sequence is 17 residues long. CDR3 in DNA: TGTGCCAGCAGCCTGAGGGGGGAGATAGCTGGGGCCAACGTCCTGACTTTC. The encoded protein is CASSLRGEIAGANVLTF.

This clonotype has at least ten counts. The rearrangement uses TRBV27 and TRBJ2-1; 8 nucleotides agree with TRBD2. Per germline, CDR1 MNHEY and CDR2 SMNVEV (reference sequence). CDR3 length: 15 residues. V shed 2 bases and J 7 bases; nucleotides not matched to a gene: 7. In DNA form, the CDR3 reads TGTGCCAGCAGTTTAGGCGGGAGGCGAATTAATGAGCAGTTCTTC. Amino acids: CASSLGGRRINEQFF.

This clonotype has a count of ten or more. J is TRBJ2-3 and V is TRBV7-2, with a possible D match to TRBD1 (5 bases). Germline CDR1 SGHTA, CDR2 FQGNSA. The CDR3 length is 16 residues. Trimming removed 5 bases from V and 1 base from J, with 16 bases in between. Written as DNA, the CDR3 is TGTGCCAGCAGCCCCGTAAGAGGCAGGGGCACAGATACGCAGTATTTT. This translates into CASSPVRGRGTDTQYF. Using reference TRBV7-2 and TRBJ2-3 for the parts outside the CDR3, the full variable domain is GAGVSQSPSNKVTEKGKDVELRCDPISGHTALYWYRQSLGQGLEFLIYFQGNSAPDKSGLPSDRFSAERTGGSVSTLTIQRTQQEDSAVYLCASSPVRGRGTDTQYFGPGTRLTVL.

The gene calls are TRBV29-1 and TRBJ2-2, with D tentatively TRBD1 (6 bases). The germline gives CDR1 SQVTM, CDR2 ANQGSEA. V lost 4 bases and J 5 bases, leaving 17 bases between the germline ends. The CDR3 extends over 15 amino acids. CDR3 bases: TGCAGCGTTGCGGGGACACCTTCTGTTACCGGGGAGCTGTTTTTT. It specifies CSVAGTPSVTGELFF.